This T cell receptor (beta chain) originates from a study of OX40 agonist ivuxolimab in advanced cancers. The assay was immunoSEQ multiplex PCR, and TCRdb's table has in-frame clones only and misses some. This table holds 55,000 to 65,000 clones, around 85% found once. V lost 3 bases and J lost 0, with 20 bases in between. The CDR3 extends over 18 amino acids. Germline lookup yields CDR1 MDHEN and CDR2 SYDVKM. It was autoimmune disease history or systemic immunosuppression that excluded patients. The specimen was CD4+ or CD8+ T cells sorted from blood, collected in a trial of the OX40 agonist ivuxolimab. The chain employs TRBV28 and TRBJ1-2; tentative D call: TRBD1 (5 bases). The clonotype was recovered from an adult with an advanced solid tumor such as melanoma, head and neck, liver or kidney cancer. The CDR3 region is CASSFVGRLTLANYGYTF. The DNA for the CDR3 is TGTGCCAGCAGTTTTGTGGGGCGCCTCACACTAGCTAACTATGGCTACACCTTC.